Following are 3 T cell receptor beta chains from one sample sequenced in a study of shared clonotypes between healthy human individuals. The table came from immunoSEQ multiplex PCR; TCRdb's copy has only in-frame clones and leaves some out. The table records over 2 million clones, around 95% of them present only once. The specimen sequenced was naive CD4+ T cells sorted from blood. Subset specified: CD45RA+ positively selected. These receptors all come from a man aged 18 to 29 in good health.

The V and J genes are TRBV2 and TRBJ2-2, with TRBD1 identical over 7 bases. Germline lookup yields CDR1 SNHLY and CDR2 FYNNEI. The CDR3 is 17 residues long. Unmatched junction bases numbered 8, after V lost 4 bases and J lost 0 bases. The CDR3 region is CASSALLDRTNTGELFF. The CDR3 DNA sequence: TGTGCCAGCAGTGCCTTACTGGACAGGACGAACACCGGGGAGCTGTTTTTT.

About this clone itself: The CDR3 end shows no conserved phenylalanine or tryptophan, and so a read error is likely. The DNA is left out, because the CDR3 cannot be placed on it with certainty; the CDR3 is given as TCRdb lists it. The chain links TRBV3-1 (or the pseudogene TRBV3-2) to TRBJ1-2. Inclusive of both ends, the CDR3 amounts to 9 amino acids. Germline CDR1 reads LGHDT; CDR2 reads YNNKEL (reference sequence). The CDR3 protein is CASTERGIL.

Remarks on this clone: Additional DNA sequences in this sample encode the identical CDR3. The chain recombines TRBV11-2 with TRBJ2-3; D gene unclear. V shed 6 bases and J shed 6 bases, with 7 bases lying between them. CDR1 and CDR2 from the germline V gene are SGHAT and FQNNGV. The CDR3 runs to 11 residues. This CDR3 is CASSPMDTQYF. As DNA, the CDR3 is TGTGCCAGCAGTCCCATGGATACGCAGTATTTT. Full variable domain (outside the CDR3, taken from reference TRBV11-2 and TRBJ2-3): EAGVAQSPRYKIIEKRQSVAFWCNPISGHATLYWYQQILGQGPKLLIQFQNNGVVDDSQLPKDRFSAERLKGVDSTLKIQPAKLEDSAVYLCASSPMDTQYFGPGTRLTVL.